This TCR beta chain was found in a study of blood T cell repertoires in COVID-19. Trimming cost V 2 bases and J 0 bases, with 5 bases left between them. Germline CDR1 is SGHVS and CDR2 is FQNEAQ. The CDR3 covers 14 residues. Source study methods: Estimation of nucleated cell counts was performed using reference gene primer amplification. The protocol was immunoSEQ multiplex PCR, while the TCRdb copy is restricted to in-frame clones and leaves out a portion. The DNA was the basis for D and trimming; V, J and clone size are from that table. The table has around 320,000 clones, approximately 90% seen once.

The TCR comes from a man younger than 35 with active or convalescent COVID-19. This chain uses TRBV7-8 with TRBJ1-5; D remains ambiguous. The sample taken for sequencing was peripheral blood. The CDR3 DNA reads as TGTGCCAGCAGCTTAACAAATAGCAATCAGCCCCAGCATTTT. Amino acids: CASSLTNSNQPQHF.